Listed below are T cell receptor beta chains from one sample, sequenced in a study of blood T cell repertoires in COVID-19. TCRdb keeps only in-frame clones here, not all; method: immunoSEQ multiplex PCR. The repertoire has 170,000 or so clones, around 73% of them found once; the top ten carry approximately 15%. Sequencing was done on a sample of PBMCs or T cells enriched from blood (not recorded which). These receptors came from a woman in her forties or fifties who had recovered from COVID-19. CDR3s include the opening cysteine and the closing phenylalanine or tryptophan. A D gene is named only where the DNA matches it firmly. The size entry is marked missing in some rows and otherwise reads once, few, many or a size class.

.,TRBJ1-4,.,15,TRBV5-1,CASSPSAGASEKLFF,TGCGCCAGCAGCCCCAGTGCGGGGGCGAGCGAAAAACTGTTTTTT
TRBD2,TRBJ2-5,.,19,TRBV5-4,CASSTLPGLAGGRGETQYF,TGTGCCAGCAGTACCCTACCGGGACTAGCGGGAGGGCGAGGGGAGACCCAGTACTTC
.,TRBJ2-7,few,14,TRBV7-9,CASSSTSSSYEQYF,TGTGCCAGCAGCTCTACTTCTAGCTCCTACGAGCAGTACTTC
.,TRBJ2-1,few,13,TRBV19,CASREEGYNEQFF,TGTGCCAGTAGGGAGGAGGGTTACAATGAGCAGTTCTTC
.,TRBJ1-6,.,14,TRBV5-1,CASSLDPSSSPLHF,TGCGCCAGCAGCTTGGACCCGTCGAGTTCACCCCTCCACTTT
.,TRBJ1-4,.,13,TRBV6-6,CASSYERVEKLFF,TGTGCCAGCAGTTACGAACGGGTTGAAAAACTGTTTTTT
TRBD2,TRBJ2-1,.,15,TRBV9,CASSISGPSYNEQFF,TGTGCCAGCAGCATTAGCGGGCCCTCCTACAATGAGCAGTTCTTC
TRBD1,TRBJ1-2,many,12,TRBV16,CASSRDSYGYTF,TGTGCCAGCAGTCGGGACAGCTATGGCTACACCTTC
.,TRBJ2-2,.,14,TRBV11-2,CASTLRGYTGELFF,TGTGCCAGCACGCTTAGGGGGTACACCGGGGAGCTGTTTTTT
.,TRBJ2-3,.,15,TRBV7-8,CASSQYGGDTPAQYF,TGTGCCAGCAGCCAGTACGGAGGAGACACTCCCGCGCAGTATTTT
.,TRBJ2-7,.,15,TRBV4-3,CASSQDLGRWYEQYF,TGCGCCAGCAGCCAAGATTTAGGGAGGTGGTACGAGCAGTACTTC
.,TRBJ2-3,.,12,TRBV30,CACRSSTDTQYF,TGTGCCTGCCGTTCTAGCACAGATACGCAGTATTTT
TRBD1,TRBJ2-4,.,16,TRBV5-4,CASSLPDRGAKNIQYF,TGTGCCAGCAGCCTCCCGGACAGGGGGGCCAAAAACATTCAGTACTTC
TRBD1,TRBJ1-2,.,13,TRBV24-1,CATSEGTGDGYTF,TGTGCCACCAGTGAGGGGACAGGGGACGGCTACACCTTC
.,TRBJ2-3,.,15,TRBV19,CASSQSGSSTDTQYF,TGTGCCAGTAGTCAAAGCGGGTCTAGCACAGATACGCAGTATTTT
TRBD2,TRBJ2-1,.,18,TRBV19,CASSRTSGRKRQYNEQFF,TGTGCCAGTAGTAGGACTAGCGGCCGGAAACGACAATACAATGAGCAGTTCTTC
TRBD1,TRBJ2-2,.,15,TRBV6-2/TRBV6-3,CASSLQGAPTGELFF,TGTGCCAGCAGTTTACAGGGGGCGCCGACCGGGGAGCTGTTTTTT
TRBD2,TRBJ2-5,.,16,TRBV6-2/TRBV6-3,CASSYSREGLVETQYF,TGTGCCAGCAGTTACAGCCGGGAGGGCCTGGTAGAGACCCAGTACTTC
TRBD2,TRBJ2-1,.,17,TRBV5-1,CASRGPLAGGPYGEQFF,TGCGCCAGCAGGGGGCCGCTAGCGGGAGGGCCGTACGGTGAGCAGTTCTTC
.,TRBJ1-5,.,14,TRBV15,CATSSRESNQPQHF,TGTGCCACCAGCAGCCGGGAAAGCAATCAGCCCCAGCATTTT
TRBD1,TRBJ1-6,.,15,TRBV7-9,CASSLGQGVNSPLHF,TGTGCCAGCAGCTTAGGACAGGGGGTTAATTCACCCCTCCACTTT
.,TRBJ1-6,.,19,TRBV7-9,CASTYVRQSGGGRNSPLHF,TGTGCCAGCACCTATGTCCGACAATCCGGGGGTGGACGTAATTCACCCCTCCACTTT
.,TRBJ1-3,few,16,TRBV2,CASSMRGGSSGNTIYF,TGTGCCAGCAGTATGCGGGGGGGAAGCTCTGGAAACACCATATATTTT
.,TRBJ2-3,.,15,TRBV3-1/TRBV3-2,CASSQGPQVPYTQYF,TGTGCCAGCAGCCAAGGGCCCCAGGTACCATATACGCAGTATTTT
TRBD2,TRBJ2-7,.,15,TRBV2,CASSLGTSGTYEQYF,TGTGCCAGCAGTCTGGGGACTAGCGGGACGTACGAGCAGTACTTC
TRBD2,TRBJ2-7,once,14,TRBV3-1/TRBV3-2,CASRLSGSSYEQYF,TGTGCCAGCAGGCTTAGCGGGAGCTCCTACGAGCAGTACTTC
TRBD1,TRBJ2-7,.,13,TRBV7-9,CASSIQGIYEQYF,TGTGCCAGCAGTATACAGGGGATCTACGAGCAGTACTTC
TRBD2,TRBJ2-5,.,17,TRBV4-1,CASSRSNTGLAGETQYF,TGCGCCAGCAGCCGTTCTAATACGGGACTAGCGGGAGAGACCCAGTACTTC
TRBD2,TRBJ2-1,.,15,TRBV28,CASSTLAGGNNEQFF,TGTGCCAGCAGTACCCTAGCGGGGGGAAACAATGAGCAGTTCTTC
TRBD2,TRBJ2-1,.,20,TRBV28,CASSTQGKGLAGARYNEQFF,TGTGCCAGCAGTACCCAGGGTAAGGGACTAGCGGGAGCTCGGTACAATGAGCAGTTCTTC
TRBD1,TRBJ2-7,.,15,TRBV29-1,CSVGSRTGSSYEQYF,TGCAGCGTTGGTTCCCGGACAGGGAGCTCCTACGAGCAGTACTTC
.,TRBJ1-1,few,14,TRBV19,CAVNAGRRNTEAFF,TGTGCCGTCAATGCGGGACGGAGGAACACTGAAGCTTTCTTT
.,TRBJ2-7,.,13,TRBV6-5,CASSQGLSYEQYF,TGTGCCAGCAGCCAGGGGCTGTCCTACGAGCAGTACTTC
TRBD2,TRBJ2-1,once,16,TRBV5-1,CASSLGTSGPYNEQFF,TGCGCCAGCAGCTTGGGTACTAGCGGCCCCTACAATGAGCAGTTCTTC
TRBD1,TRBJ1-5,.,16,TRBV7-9,CASSHQGDGGNQPQHF,TGTGCCAGCAGTCACCAGGGGGATGGGGGCAATCAGCCCCAGCATTTT
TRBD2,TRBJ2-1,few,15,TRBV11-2,CASSSGLAGANEQFF,TGTGCCAGCAGCTCCGGACTAGCGGGGGCTAATGAGCAGTTCTTC
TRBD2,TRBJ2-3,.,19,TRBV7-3,CASSLKGKHLAGGPDTQYF,TGTGCCAGCAGCTTAAAGGGGAAGCACCTAGCGGGAGGACCAGATACGCAGTATTTT
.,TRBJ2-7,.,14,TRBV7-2,CASSLAGVSYEQYF,TGTGCCAGCAGCTTAGCGGGAGTCTCCTACGAGCAGTACTTC
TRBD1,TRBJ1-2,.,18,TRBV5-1,CASSLGWTGDTLLGGYTF,TGCGCCAGCAGCCTGGGCTGGACAGGGGATACTCTACTGGGTGGCTACACCTTC
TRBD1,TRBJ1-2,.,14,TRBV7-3,CASSSETGGVGYTF,TGTGCCAGCAGCTCCGAGACAGGGGGAGTTGGCTACACCTTC